This T cell receptor beta chain is drawn from a study of T cells after yellow fever vaccination. Broader study findings: Boosting was followed by the reappearance of most primary-vaccination clones (approximately 95% CD4, about 88% CD8).

As to this clonotype: Its antigen remains unknown.

Production of TCR cDNA was by 5'RACE template switching, which also added a universal primer site and UMIs. TCRdb analysed the 5' RACE reads with MiXCR anew, one entry per CDR3 protein. The sample records 550,000 to 750,000 distinct CDR3 sequences, less than 15% being singletons. CDR3 length: 13 amino acids. Germline V gives CDR1 MNHEY, CDR2 SMNVEV (reference sequence). V gave up 5 bases and J gave up 8 bases, with 15 bases separating them. Source: PBMCs, taken on the day of the yellow fever booster vaccination. The origin of this receptor is a young man who received the YFV17D yellow fever vaccine. The rearrangement links TRBV27 to TRBJ1-2, with unresolved D. CDR3 sequence (DNA): TGTGCCAGCAGTCCGGGGATTTGGGCGGGCTACACCTTC. Protein product: CASSPGIWAGYTF.